Below are 27 T cell receptor beta chains sequenced from a single sample in a study of T cell responses to AZD1222 COVID-19 vaccine. The table came from immunoSEQ multiplex PCR; TCRdb's copy has only in-frame clones and leaves some out. The sample contains 150,000 to 200,000 clones, 80% to 95% of which appear only once. The source was peripheral blood, collected on day 0 of AZD1222 vaccination. All receptors come from an adult in good health.

This chain connects TRBV18 to TRBJ2-1; a possible D gene is TRBD2 (7 bases). This CDR3 has 13 residues. Trimming pared 7 bases from V and 7 bases from J, leaving 14 bases between. Germline V gene data show CDR1 as KGHSH and CDR2 as LQKENI. In nucleotides, the CDR3 is TGTGCCAGCTTAACAGGGAGGGTTAATGAGCAGTTCTTC. It encodes CASLTGRVNEQFF.

V usage is TRBV5-4 and J usage is TRBJ1-3, with a possible D match to TRBD1 (6 bases). The CDR3 loop spans 15 amino acids. The V end was cut by 4 bases, the J end by 2 bases, with 13 bases between. Germline CDR1 is SGHNT and CDR2 is YYREEE (reference sequence). In DNA form, the CDR3 reads TGTGCCAGCAGCGTGGACAGCGATCCTGGAAACACCATATATTTT. This encodes CASSVDSDPGNTIYF.

This clone was observed a single time. The rearrangement links TRBV3-1 (or the pseudogene TRBV3-2) to TRBJ2-7; TRBD2 agrees at 7 bases. The ends lost 0 bases at V and 6 bases at J; junction bases unmatched: 11. CDR3 length: 16 amino acids. CDR1 is LGHDT and CDR2 is YNNKEL in the germline V gene (reference sequence). Here the CDR3 reads CASSQEPSGKLSEQYF. The DNA for the CDR3 is TGTGCCAGCAGCCAAGAACCCAGCGGGAAGCTCTCCGAGCAGTACTTC.

The chain couples TRBV20-1 to TRBJ2-5, with 9 bases identical to TRBD1. V lost 3 bases and J lost 4; bases outside the gene matches: 6. From germline, CDR1 is DFQATT and CDR2 SNEGSKA (reference sequence). The CDR3 covers 14 residues. CDR3 in amino acids: CSASRGQGIETQYF. The CDR3 DNA sequence: TGCAGTGCTAGTAGGGGACAGGGCATAGAGACCCAGTACTTC.

The rearrangement uses TRBV21-1 and TRBJ1-3. TRBV21-1 is a recognized pseudogene. CDR3 length: 15 residues. This CDR3 is CASVRDLSSGNTIYF. The CDR3 nucleotides are TGTGCCAGTGTTAGGGACCTATCCTCTGGAAACACCATATATTTT.

The V gene is TRBV7-2, the J gene TRBJ2-7; the match to TRBD1 covers 11 bases. Germline V lookup: CDR1 SGHTA, CDR2 FQGNSA. The CDR3 loop spans 15 amino acids. The V segment lost 6 bases and the J segment 4 bases; nucleotides outside the gene matches: 8. The CDR3 is CASSLDRGPLYEQYF. CDR3 in DNA: TGTGCCAGCAGTCTGGACAGGGGGCCGTTATACGAGCAGTACTTC.

This clone was detected once. J is TRBJ2-1 and V is TRBV5-4; the D gene could be TRBD1 or TRBD2 (5 bases each). The CDR3 runs 15 residues. V dropped 3 bases and J dropped 7 bases, with 17 bases sitting between them. Germline CDR1 reads SGHNT; CDR2 reads YYREEE (reference sequence). The CDR3: CASSSPGRSGNEQFF. The CDR3 nucleotides read TGTGCCAGCAGCTCCCCGGGGCGGTCGGGGAATGAGCAGTTCTTC.

The rearrangement joins TRBV5-1 to TRBJ1-2; D perhaps matches TRBD1 (5 bases). The length of the CDR3 is 14 residues. V dropped 2 bases and J dropped 12 bases, with 20 bases sitting between them. CDR1 is SGHRS and CDR2 is YFSETQ in the germline V gene. Here the CDR3 reads CASSLTGTAMGNTF. Here the CDR3 DNA reads TGCGCCAGCAGCTTAACCGGGACCGCGATGGGGAACACCTTC.

The J gene is TRBJ2-6, the V gene TRBV6-6; TRBD2 is a possible D gene (5 bases). Looked up from germline, CDR1 is MNHNY and CDR2 is SVGAGI (reference sequence). The germline V and J ends were trimmed by 6 bases and 0 bases, with 12 bases remaining between them. The CDR3 length is 16 residues. The CDR3 reads CASSPSGVSGANVLTF. As DNA, the CDR3 is TGTGCCAGCAGCCCATCCGGGGTCTCTGGGGCCAACGTCCTGACTTTC.

A word on this clone: Compared with germline, one end of the junction differs, possibly owing to a read error. The V and J genes are TRBV6-5 and TRBJ2-3; 10 nucleotides agree with TRBD1. This CDR3 has 16 amino acids. Germline V gives CDR1 MNHEY, CDR2 SVGAGI. The CDR3: CASSYSGTGATDTQYF. As DNA, the CDR3 is TGTGCCAGCAGCTACTCGGGGACAGGGGCCACAGATACGCAGTATTTT.

J is TRBJ1-2 and V is TRBV7-9; D gene uncertain. The germline V gene has CDR1 SEHNR and CDR2 FQNEAQ (reference sequence). V was trimmed by 4 bases and J by 10 bases, leaving 7 bases between them. The CDR3 is made up of 10 amino acids. In DNA form, the CDR3 reads TGTGCCAGCAGCTCCGTAGACTACACCTTC. It is translated as CASSSVDYTF.

This rearrangement joins TRBV18 to TRBJ1-2; the D gene is possibly TRBD1 (5 bases). The CDR3 contains 15 residues. V was pared by 3 bases and J by 8 bases, with 19 bases between. Germline CDR1 reads KGHSH; CDR2 reads LQKENI. The CDR3 is CASSPGAVRRGGYTF. CDR3 DNA: TGTGCCAGCTCACCCGGGGCAGTCAGAAGAGGGGGCTACACCTTC.

This clone was detected only once. The V call is TRBV19, the J call TRBJ2-7; D ambiguous. This CDR3 has 11 amino acids. CDR1 LNHDA and CDR2 SQIVND come from the germline V gene (reference sequence). Trimming stripped 2 bases from V and 6 bases from J, with 5 bases between. The CDR3 DNA reads TGTGCCAGTAGTATATTAGGCGAGCAGTACTTC. Its translation is CASSILGEQYF. Full variable domain (remainder filled in from reference TRBV19 and TRBJ2-7): DGGITQSPKYLFRKEGQNVTLSCEQNLNHDAMYWYRQDPGQGLRLIYYSQIVNDFQKGDIAEGYSVSREKKESFPLTVTSAQKNPTAFYLCASSILGEQYFGPGTRLTVT.

For this clone: This same CDR3 is encoded by further DNA sequences in the sample. The V and J genes are TRBV7-9 and TRBJ1-4; possible D gene TRBD1, 5 bases. V dropped 5 bases and J dropped 2 bases, with 12 bases sitting between them. Germline CDR1 is SEHNR and CDR2 is FQNEAQ (reference sequence). The CDR3 covers 15 residues. CDR3 in DNA: TGTGCCAGCAGCAGAGACCGGGGGACTAATGAAAAACTGTTTTTT. Translating gives CASSRDRGTNEKLFF. The complete variable domain, with remaining parts taken from reference TRBV7-9 and TRBJ1-4, reads DTGVSQNPRHKITKRGQNVTFRCDPISEHNRLYWYRQTLGQGPEFLTYFQNEAQLEKSRLLSDRFSAERPKGSFSTLEIQRTEQGDSAMYLCASSRDRGTNEKLFFGSGTQLSVL.

The chain carries TRBV27 and TRBJ1-1; D gene ambiguous. Germline V gene data show CDR1 as MNHEY and CDR2 as SMNVEV (reference sequence). The CDR3 has 14 residues. V shed 3 bases and J shed 1 base, with 9 bases lying between them. The CDR3 loop reads CASSFSTENTEAFF. The CDR3 bases are TGTGCCAGCAGTTTTTCTACGGAGAACACTGAAGCTTTCTTT.

This clone came up once. The J gene is TRBJ2-1, the V gene TRBV9; 9 nucleotides match TRBD2. CDR1 and CDR2 (germline): SGDLS, YYNGEE. CDR3 length equals 16 residues. V trimming: 3 bases; J trimming: 2 bases; junction bases outside the gene matches: 6. The CDR3 DNA reads TGTGCCAGCAGCGCCCTTAGCGGGAGCGCCTACAATGAGCAGTTCTTC. It encodes CASSALSGSAYNEQFF.

About this clone: The sample contains more than one DNA sequence encoding this CDR3. The rearrangement joins TRBV30 to TRBJ2-7; no reliable D call. V was pared by 0 bases and J by 2 bases, with 2 bases between. The CDR3 covers 11 residues. Germline CDR1 and CDR2: GTSNPN and SVGIG (reference sequence). The DNA of the CDR3 is TGTGCCTGGAGTGTAGCCTACGAGCAGTACTTC. Its translation is CAWSVAYEQYF.

This rearrangement joins TRBV6-5 to TRBJ2-1, with 7 bases identical to TRBD1. J gave up 5 bases and V 5 bases, and 9 bases lay outside the gene matches. CDR1 and CDR2 from the germline V gene are MNHEY and SVGAGI. The CDR3 length is 15 residues. CDR3 loop: CASSPSGTVHNEQFF. CDR3 nucleotides: TGTGCCAGCAGTCCCTCCGGGACAGTCCACAATGAGCAGTTCTTC.

The V gene is TRBV28, the J gene TRBJ1-2; D ambiguous. Between the trimmed V and J ends, which lost 5 bases and 8 bases, there was a span of 12 bases. Germline V gene sequence: CDR1 MDHEN, CDR2 SYDVKM. This CDR3 is 12 amino acids long. CDR3 region: CASSGSAWGYTF. The CDR3 DNA follows: TGTGCCAGCAGTGGGTCCGCGTGGGGCTACACCTTC.

The chain couples TRBV5-6 to TRBJ2-4; D ambiguous. V was clipped by 2 bases and J by 3 bases, with 6 bases between them. The germline CDR1 and CDR2 sequences are SGHDT and YYEEEE. CDR3 size: 13 residues. CDR3 sequence reads: CASSFSVKNIQYF. CDR3 in DNA: TGTGCCAGCAGCTTCAGTGTCAAAAACATTCAGTACTTC.

This clone was found once. The rearrangement uses TRBV7-6 and TRBJ2-1; 8 bases are a match to TRBD1. Per the germline V gene, CDR1 is SGHVS and CDR2 is FNYEAQ. The CDR3 has 19 residues. With V trimmed by 0 bases and J by 3 bases, 13 bases remained unmatched. CDR3 in DNA: TGTGCCAGCAGCTTAGCGTCCCCGGACAGGGAGAGAGTCTACAATGAGCAGTTCTTC. It encodes CASSLASPDRERVYNEQFF.

The gene calls are TRBV11-2 and TRBJ1-5; no firm D call. CDR1 SGHAT and CDR2 FQNNGV come from the germline V gene. V dropped 0 bases and J dropped 6 bases, with 12 bases sitting between them. This CDR3 spans 15 amino acids. CDR3 loop: CASSLEGLPGQPQHF. CDR3 bases: TGTGCCAGCAGCTTAGAAGGACTCCCAGGTCAGCCCCAGCATTTT.

The chain couples TRBV18 to TRBJ1-1, with D possibly matching TRBD1 (6 bases). The CDR3 extends over 15 amino acids. The germline V gene has CDR1 KGHSH and CDR2 LQKENI. Trimming removed 8 bases at V and 0 bases at J, with 16 bases between. The DNA of the CDR3 is TGTGCCAGCAACCCTAACAGGGTCATGAACACTGAAGCTTTCTTT. Translating gives CASNPNRVMNTEAFF.

V is TRBV6-2 or TRBV6-3 and J is TRBJ1-1, with TRBD1 matching 7 bases. V gave up 4 bases and J gave up 3 bases; unmatched junction bases: 8. This CDR3 contains 15 residues. Germline lookup yields CDR1 MNHEY and CDR2 SVGEGT. The CDR3 reads CASSSLPGTDTEAFF. The CDR3 coding sequence is TGTGCCAGCAGTTCCCTCCCCGGGACAGACACTGAAGCTTTCTTT.

The chain employs TRBV7-2 and TRBJ2-3, with 9 bases matching TRBD1. The CDR3 totals 16 residues. The J segment lost 4 bases and the V segment lost 3 bases, leaving 8 bases of the junction unmatched. Germline CDR1 reads SGHTA; CDR2 reads FQGNSA. The CDR3 region is CASSFTLGTGSDTQYF. The CDR3 nucleotides are TGTGCCAGCAGCTTCACCCTTGGGACAGGGTCAGATACGCAGTATTTT.

The chain combines TRBV24-1 with TRBJ1-3; 7 bases are shared with TRBD1. Germline V gene lookup returns CDR1 KGHDR and CDR2 SFDVKD. The CDR3 runs to 16 residues. The junction had 6 bases not matched to a gene; V was cut back by 2 bases and J by 3 bases. DNA for the CDR3: TGTGCCACCAGTGATTATAGACAGGGCGTTGGAAACACCATATATTTT. Translation: CATSDYRQGVGNTIYF.

The V gene is TRBV2, the J gene TRBJ1-6; unclear D gene. Looked up from germline, CDR1 is SNHLY and CDR2 is FYNNEI. CDR3 length: 15 amino acids. Trimming stripped 4 bases from V and 13 bases from J, with 20 bases between. CDR3 loop: CASSAEGWGTFPLHF. The CDR3 DNA is TGTGCCAGCAGTGCGGAGGGCTGGGGTACATTCCCCCTCCACTTT. The full variable domain, rest sourced from reference TRBV2 and TRBJ1-6, is EPEVTQTPSHQVTQMGQEVILRCVPISNHLYFYWYRQILGQKVEFLVSFYNNEISEKSEIFDDQFSVERPDGSNFTLKIRSTKLEDSAMYFCASSAEGWGTFPLHFGNGTRLTVT.